This T cell receptor (beta chain) is drawn from a study of monozygotic twins with inflammatory bowel disease. The study's findings and limits: There was no way to distinguish the different T cell subtypes. In these data, no single strong IBD-associated signal or clonotype received support.

For each CDR3 protein, TCRdb gives one entry from its re-call of the 5' RACE reads, without DNA. This table lists about 150,000 distinct CDR3 sequences. Details on this clonotype: Its antigen is as yet unknown.

Investigators extracted total RNA from whole blood and did not sort T cells. In germline, CDR1 is SGHTA, CDR2 FQGTGA. The CDR3 is made up of 16 amino acids. The chain has TRBV7-3 and TRBJ2-1; the TCRdb call, TRBD2, lacks DNA for checking. This sequence originates from a human donor with ulcerative colitis or Crohn's disease, or a healthy co-twin of an affected twin (not recorded which). The sequenced sample consisted of blood. The chain's CDR3 is CASSALAGASYNEQFF.